A single sample gave rise to the 32 T cell receptor beta chains below, sequenced in a study of blood T cell repertoires in COVID-19. Assay used: immunoSEQ multiplex PCR; TCRdb lists only in-frame clones, some missing. The data hold about 47,000 clones, with approximately 78% observed a single time. Sequencing input: peripheral blood. The receptor source for this set is a human donor with acute or convalescent COVID-19. The donor label of this sample is uncertain.

This clone has only a few counts. J is TRBJ1-1 and V is TRBV15; D is possibly TRBD1 (5 bases). From germline, CDR1 is LNHNV and CDR2 YYDKDF (reference sequence). The CDR3 consists of 14 residues. Deletions cut 0 bases from V and 3 bases from J, with 8 bases between. Written as DNA, the CDR3 is TGTGCCACCAGCAGAGATCCGGGGGACACTGAAGCTTTCTTT. This codes for CATSRDPGDTEAFF. Looking up the rest from reference TRBV15 and TRBJ1-1 gives the full variable domain: DAMVIQNPRYQVTQFGKPVTLSCSQTLNHNVMYWYQQKSSQAPKLLFHYYDKDFNNEADTPDNFQSRRPNTSFCFLDIRSPGLGDTAMYLCATSRDPGDTEAFFGQGTRLTVV.

V usage is TRBV6-2 or TRBV6-3 and J usage is TRBJ1-2, with D possibly matching TRBD1 (5 bases). CDR3 length equals 15 residues. The V gene lost 2 bases and the J gene lost 2 bases, with 12 bases spanning the gap. Germline V gene lookup returns CDR1 MNHEY and CDR2 SVGEGT. The CDR3 DNA sequence: TGTGCCAGCAGTTACGCCAACAGGCCCAACTATGGCTACACCTTC. It encodes CASSYANRPNYGYTF.

The rearrangement uses TRBV11-3 and TRBJ2-5; D might be TRBD2 (7 bases). Looked up from germline, CDR1 is SGHNT and CDR2 is YENEEA. The CDR3 runs to 13 residues. V lost 8 bases to trimming and J lost 7 bases, with 17 bases between them. CDR3 nucleotides: TGTGCCAGCTCGGGGGGCACGCGGGGGACCCAGTACTTC. Protein: CASSGGTRGTQYF.

This clone was observed a few times. V gene TRBV7-3 combines with J gene TRBJ2-2, with D possibly being TRBD1 (7 bases). Germline V CDR1 and CDR2: SGHTA, FQGTGA. V was trimmed by 4 bases and J by 4 bases, leaving 19 bases between them. CDR3 length: 17 residues. The CDR3 DNA reads as TGTGCCAGCAGCTCCCTTCCAGGGGGGTCGGGCACCGGGGAGCTGTTTTTT. It yields the protein CASSSLPGGSGTGELFF.

V and J are TRBV11-2 and TRBJ2-7, with 10 bases identical to TRBD1. With 3 bases clipped from V and 2 bases from J, the junction kept 4 bases outside the gene matches. Germline CDR1 reads SGHAT; CDR2 reads FQNNGV. The CDR3 sequence is 15 residues long. The DNA for the CDR3 is TGTGCCAGCAGCTTTACCGGGACAGGGGCCTACGAGCAGTACTTC. Amino acid sequence: CASSFTGTGAYEQYF.

This chain joins TRBV9 and TRBJ2-4; a possible D gene is TRBD2 (5 bases). Germline CDR1 reads SGDLS; CDR2 reads YYNGEE. Deletions cut 3 bases from V and 0 bases from J, with 10 bases between. The CDR3 spans 15 residues. Here the CDR3 reads CASSEAAVAKNIQYF. CDR3 in DNA: TGTGCCAGCAGCGAGGCAGCGGTAGCCAAAAACATTCAGTACTTC.

The CDR3 DNA reads TGTGCCAGCAGCCTGGGACAGCCCTCTGGGGCCAACGTCCTGACTTTC. It codes for CASSLGQPSGANVLTF. The J gene is TRBJ2-6, the V gene TRBV7-9; 7 bases match TRBD1. Germline CDR1 reads SEHNR; CDR2 reads FQNEAQ (reference sequence). Trimming took 5 bases from V and 0 from J; bases not matched to a gene: 4. CDR3 length: 16 amino acids.

The V gene is TRBV24-1, the J gene TRBJ2-1, with a possible D match to TRBD2 (6 bases). This CDR3 has 15 residues. Germline V CDR1 and CDR2: KGHDR, SFDVKD. Trimming shortened V by 9 bases and J by 4 bases, and 18 bases separated the two germline ends. The CDR3, as DNA: TGTGCCACCCATGTGTCGGGAGTTGGTTACAATGAGCAGTTCTTC. It specifies CATHVSGVGYNEQFF.

The chain is built from TRBV13 and TRBJ1-6; TRBD1 is a possible D gene (5 bases). Trimming removed 2 bases at V and 5 bases at J, with 10 bases between. The CDR3 contains 15 residues. Germline V gives CDR1 PRHDT, CDR2 FYEKMQ (reference sequence). The CDR3 sequence: CASSLKQGNNSPLHF. DNA for the CDR3: TGTGCCAGCAGCTTAAAGCAGGGAAATAATTCACCCCTCCACTTT.

The CDR3 DNA reads TGTGCCAGTAGTATTGGGACAGGGGGCAAAACTGAAGCTTTCTTT. Translated, it gives CASSIGTGGKTEAFF. V usage is TRBV19 and J usage is TRBJ1-1; 12 bases are shared with TRBD1. V gave up 3 bases and J gave up 5 bases; unmatched junction bases: 4. The CDR3 sequence is 15 residues long. Germline CDR1 and CDR2: LNHDA and SQIVND (reference sequence).

Note on this clone: A much larger clone differs from this one at a single base, so this may be a read error. The same CDR3 can be traced to other DNA sequences in this sample. The chain has TRBV7-3 and TRBJ1-2; no definite D call. Germline assignment: CDR1 SGHTA and CDR2 FQGTGA. This CDR3 is 15 amino acids long. The chain's CDR3 is CASSPMGGTTEGYTF. Written as DNA, the CDR3 is TGTGCCAGCAGCCCGATGGGAGGAACAACGGAGGGCTATACCTTC.

This sequence joins TRBV10-3 and TRBJ1-2; 10 bases are a match to TRBD1. The germline gives CDR1 ENHRY, CDR2 SYGVKD. The CDR3 length is 15 residues. V trimming: 10 bases; J trimming: 2 bases; junction bases outside the gene matches: 10. CDR3 coding DNA: TGTGCCACGGGATCACCGGGACAGGGGAACTATGGCTACACCTTC. Amino acid sequence: CATGSPGQGNYGYTF.

The chain couples TRBV11-3 to TRBJ2-1, with 9 positions matching TRBD2. Germline-derived CDR1 and CDR2 are SGHNT and YENEEA. With 2 bases clipped from V and 0 bases from J, the junction kept 2 bases outside the gene matches. The CDR3 consists of 16 residues. The CDR3 reads CASSLSGGTSYNEQFF. Written as DNA, the CDR3 is TGTGCCAGCAGCTTAAGCGGGGGGACCTCCTACAATGAGCAGTTCTTC.

This clone has more than one count but fewer than ten. The rearrangement joins TRBV19 to TRBJ1-2; D possibly corresponds to TRBD1 (6 bases). The V and J ends lost 6 bases and 8 bases respectively, with 16 bases between them. The CDR3 is made up of 13 amino acids. Germline V gives CDR1 LNHDA, CDR2 SQIVND (reference sequence). CDR3 loop: CASRLTGSGGYTF. In DNA, the CDR3 is TGTGCCAGTAGGCTCACAGGGTCAGGCGGCTACACCTTC.

V usage is TRBV6-1 and J usage is TRBJ2-3; TRBD2 matches at 7 bases. Per the germline V gene, CDR1 is MNHNS and CDR2 is SASEGT. Losses at the gene ends were 0 bases for V and 7 bases for J; bases not matched to a gene: 7. The CDR3 length is 15 residues. For the CDR3, the DNA is TGTGCCAGCAGTGAAGCTGCTACTAGCGATAATACGCAGTATTTT. Translated, it gives CASSEAATSDNTQYF.

The chain employs TRBV4-3 and TRBJ2-6, with TRBD2 matching 8 bases. The V gene's germline CDR1 is LGHNA and CDR2 YSLEER. This CDR3 region has 15 residues. With 4 bases clipped from V and 2 bases from J, the junction kept 1 base outside the gene matches. CDR3 sequence (DNA): TGCGCCAGCAGCCCCGGGGGGGCTGGGGCCAACGTCCTGACTTTC. Its protein product is CASSPGGAGANVLTF.

This chain connects TRBV7-9 to TRBJ2-4; D may be TRBD1 (7 bases). The CDR3 loop spans 18 amino acids. Trimming shortened V by 5 bases and J by 7 bases, and 27 bases separated the two germline ends. Looked up from germline, CDR1 is SEHNR and CDR2 is FQNEAQ (reference sequence). The CDR3 nucleotides read TGTGCCAGCAGCCCTACTAATTTCCGACAGGGAGGTGAGAACATTCAGTACTTC. It translates to CASSPTNFRQGGENIQYF.

This sequence joins TRBV12-3 or TRBV12-4 and TRBJ2-2; TRBD2 matches 8 bases. V was clipped by 2 bases and J by 14 bases; unmatched bases: 4. This CDR3 region has 12 residues. DNA for the CDR3: TGTGCCAGCAGTTTACGGGAGGGTAGTCTGTTTTTT. Protein product: CASSLREGSLFF.

J is TRBJ1-5 and V is TRBV6-5; maybe TRBD1 (5 bases). This CDR3 comprises 15 residues. Trimming removed 7 bases from V and 11 bases from J, with 24 bases in between. Per the germline V gene, CDR1 is MNHEY and CDR2 is SVGAGI. The CDR3 region has the DNA TGTGCCAGCAACCCGGGACTCGTTGGTGGACTGTCCCAGCATTTT. Its translation: CASNPGLVGGLSQHF.

J is TRBJ1-2 and V is TRBV4-3, with 7 bases lining up with TRBD1. Germline CDR1 LGHNA, CDR2 YSLEER. V shed 0 bases and J 4 bases; nucleotides not matched to a gene: 5. This CDR3 comprises 15 residues. The chain's CDR3 is CASSQEPGQPYGYTF. DNA for the CDR3: TGCGCCAGCAGCCAAGAGCCGGGACAGCCCTATGGCTACACCTTC.

The DNA for the CDR3 is TGTGCCAGCAGTTCTAACGGACTAGCGGGGGGAAGAAGGTACGAGCAGTACTTC. Its translation is CASSSNGLAGGRRYEQYF. The J gene is TRBJ2-7, the V gene TRBV6-2 or TRBV6-3; 14 nucleotides line up with TRBD2. The CDR3 has 18 amino acids. Germline V gene data show CDR1 as MNHEY and CDR2 as SVGEGT. After removal of 4 bases from V and 4 bases from J, the junction contained 12 bases not matched to a gene.

The chain employs TRBV5-6 and TRBJ1-6; D is unclear. The CDR3 spans 18 residues. Between the trimmed V and J ends, which lost 4 bases and 0 bases, there was a span of 17 bases. Germline-derived CDR1 and CDR2 are SGHDT and YYEEEE. Written as DNA, the CDR3 is TGTGCCAGCAGCCAATACATCTCTGAAAGCTCCTATAATTCACCCCTCCACTTT. Protein: CASSQYISESSYNSPLHF.

This chain joins TRBV7-8 and TRBJ2-5; 9 bases agree with TRBD1. Germline CDR1 SGHVS, CDR2 FQNEAQ. This CDR3 comprises 18 residues. The ends lost 6 bases at V and 0 bases at J; junction bases unmatched: 14. The CDR3 reads CASRVRSGQGLNQETQYF. The CDR3 DNA is TGTGCCAGCAGAGTTCGATCGGGACAGGGCTTAAACCAAGAGACCCAGTACTTC.

V usage is TRBV3-1 (or the pseudogene TRBV3-2) and J usage is TRBJ2-5, with 10 bases fitting TRBD2. V gave up 2 bases and J gave up 2 bases; unmatched junction bases: 11. Germline V gene sequence: CDR1 LGHDT, CDR2 YNNKEL (reference sequence). The CDR3 has 18 residues. The chain's CDR3 is CASSQIYQTSGYQETQYF. The DNA of the CDR3 is TGTGCCAGCAGCCAAATTTATCAGACTAGCGGGTATCAAGAGACCCAGTACTTC.

The V gene is TRBV12-5, the J gene TRBJ2-5; D is unclear. The germline V and J ends were trimmed by 6 bases and 1 base, with 12 bases remaining between them. Germline V gives CDR1 LGHNT, CDR2 FRNRAP. The CDR3 covers 14 residues. CDR3 sequence: CASGRFGPQETQYF. CDR3 nucleotide sequence: TGTGCTAGTGGCCGTTTTGGCCCCCAAGAGACCCAGTACTTC. The full variable domain, completed using reference TRBV12-5 and TRBJ2-5, is DARVTQTPRHKVTEMGQEVTMRCQPILGHNTVFWYRQTMMQGLELLAYFRNRAPLDDSGMPKDRFSAEMPDATLATLKIQPSEPRDSAVYFCASGRFGPQETQYFGPGTRLLVL.

The chain links TRBV7-8 to TRBJ2-1, with D tentatively TRBD2 (6 bases). The CDR3 loop spans 14 amino acids. CDR1 is SGHVS, CDR2 FQNEAQ, per germline. The germline V and J ends were trimmed by 5 bases and 12 bases, with 20 bases remaining between them. In nucleotides, the CDR3 is TGTGCCAGCAGCCTGGGGACTCTTCCCGAGTCGCAGTTCTTC. Its protein is CASSLGTLPESQFF.

The chain joins TRBV7-2 to TRBJ1-4; TRBD1 matches at 9 bases. Germline lookup yields CDR1 SGHTA and CDR2 FQGNSA. This CDR3 region has 16 residues. After removal of 4 bases from V and 5 bases from J, the junction contained 8 bases not matched to a gene. The CDR3 here is CASSSGLDRGNEKLFF. The CDR3 DNA follows: TGTGCCAGCAGCTCGGGACTGGACAGGGGAAATGAAAAACTGTTTTTT.

The chain carries TRBV28 and TRBJ1-6; TRBD1 matches 7 bases. Trimming took 5 bases from V and 6 from J; bases not matched to a gene: 7. This CDR3 is 15 amino acids long. Germline lookup yields CDR1 MDHEN and CDR2 SYDVKM. CDR3 DNA: TGTGCCAGCAGTCCGACAGGGCTAGGTAATTCACCCCTCCACTTT. Its translation: CASSPTGLGNSPLHF.

This rearrangement joins TRBV3-1 (or the pseudogene TRBV3-2) to TRBJ1-1; weak D call: TRBD1 (5 bases). The CDR3 has 15 residues. V lost 4 bases and J 4 bases, leaving 16 bases between the germline ends. Per germline, CDR1 LGHDT and CDR2 YNNKEL (reference sequence). The CDR3 loop is CASSPRTGGITEAFF. CDR3 in DNA: TGTGCCAGCAGCCCTAGGACGGGGGGGATCACTGAAGCTTTCTTT.

This sequence joins TRBV6-4 and TRBJ2-6; 7 bases fit TRBD1. J gave up 0 bases and V 6 bases, and 5 bases lay outside the gene matches. CDR1 is MRHNA and CDR2 is SNTAGT in the germline V gene. The CDR3 covers 16 residues. The CDR3 sequence: CASSLTGVSGANVLTF. The DNA of the CDR3 is TGTGCCAGCAGCCTAACAGGGGTCTCTGGGGCCAACGTCCTGACTTTC.

The V gene is TRBV5-1, the J gene TRBJ2-3, with D tentatively TRBD2 (6 bases). Germline V lookup: CDR1 SGHRS, CDR2 YFSETQ. CDR3 length: 14 amino acids. Trimming took 0 bases from V and 4 from J, leaving 9 bases between them. The CDR3 sequence: CASSLEWGADTQYF. In DNA, the CDR3 is TGCGCCAGCAGCTTGGAATGGGGGGCAGATACGCAGTATTTT.

The genes are TRBV13 and TRBJ2-7; 8 positions match TRBD1. With 2 bases clipped from V and 2 bases from J, the junction kept 5 bases outside the gene matches. The CDR3 sequence is 15 residues long. Germline values: CDR1 PRHDT, CDR2 FYEKMQ (reference sequence). CDR3 amino acids: CASSLTGTGTYEQYF. The CDR3 DNA reads as TGTGCCAGCAGCTTAACCGGGACAGGAACCTACGAGCAGTACTTC.